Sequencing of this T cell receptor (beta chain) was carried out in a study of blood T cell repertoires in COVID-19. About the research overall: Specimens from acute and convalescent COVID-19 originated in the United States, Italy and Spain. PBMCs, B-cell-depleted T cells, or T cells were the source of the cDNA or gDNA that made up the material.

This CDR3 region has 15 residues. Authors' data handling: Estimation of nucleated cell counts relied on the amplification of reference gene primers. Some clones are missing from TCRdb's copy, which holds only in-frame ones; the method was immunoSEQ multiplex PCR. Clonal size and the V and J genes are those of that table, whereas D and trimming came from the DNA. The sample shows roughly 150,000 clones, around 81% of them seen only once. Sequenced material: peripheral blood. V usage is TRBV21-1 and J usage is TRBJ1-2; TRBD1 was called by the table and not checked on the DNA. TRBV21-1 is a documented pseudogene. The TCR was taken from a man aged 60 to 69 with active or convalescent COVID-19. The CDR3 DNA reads TGTGCCAGCAGTCCGGGACAGGGGCTGGACTATGGCTACACCTTC. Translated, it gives CASSPGQGLDYGYTF.